The clone carrying this T cell receptor (beta chain) was counted many times. Its antigen is not known. CDR3 size: 13 residues. Germline CDR1 and CDR2: DFQATT and SNEGSKA (reference sequence). The ends were cut back, 4 bases at V and 4 bases at J, with 13 bases in the middle. TCR beta CDR3 regions were amplified from RNA. HTBI primers were employed in a first-round RT-PCR of the TCR CDR3. TCRdb passed the multiplex PCR reads through MiXCR, listing each CDR3 protein once. This table holds more than 500,000 distinct CDR3 sequences, around 15% found once. This entry belongs to a study of T cells in Graves' hyperthyroidism and ophthalmopathy. The study's findings and limits: Among thyroid clonotypes expanded above 0.001, most also appeared in blood.

Researchers defined stable Graves' hyperthyroidism as no ophthalmopathy progression within 18 months. Uncontrolled infection, other autoimmune disease, pregnancy or lactation barred patients from enrollment. The chain employs TRBV20-1 and TRBJ1-1; D unresolved. This clonotype was sampled from a woman in her thirties with Graves' hyperthyroidism. The specimen was blood. The CDR3 sequence is CSATQTSATEAFF. The CDR3 DNA reads TGCAGTGCTACCCAAACATCGGCCACTGAAGCTTTCTTT.